Presented here are 30 T cell receptor beta chains from one specimen sequenced in a study of lymphopenia after photon versus proton radiotherapy. The repertoire was sequenced with immunoSEQ multiplex PCR; TCRdb's copy has only in-frame clones and lacks some. The sample lists tens of thousands of clones, around 90% occurring once. Sequencing used peripheral blood, obtained from a patient treated with photon-based radiotherapy. The receptors originated from a woman between 35 and 50 years old with cholangiocarcinoma.

The chain uses TRBV5-5 and TRBJ1-1; possible D gene TRBD1, 6 bases. This CDR3 spans 18 amino acids. Germline V gene data show CDR1 as SGHKS and CDR2 as YYEKEE (reference sequence). The V end lost 5 bases, the J end lost 2 bases, and 25 bases lay between the germline ends. DNA for the CDR3: TGTGCCAGCAGGTTGAACCCATCTCCGTACAGGGAAAACACTGAAGCTTTCTTT. Its translation is CASRLNPSPYRENTEAFF.

The rearrangement links TRBV28 to TRBJ2-5; 11 bases are a match to TRBD1. Germline V gives CDR1 MDHEN, CDR2 SYDVKM. The CDR3 has 14 residues. Unmatched junction bases numbered 4, after V lost 5 bases and J lost 5 bases. CDR3 DNA: TGTGCCAGCAGTGAGGACAGGGGGCGTGAGACCCAGTACTTC. Translation gives CASSEDRGRETQYF.

The V and J genes are TRBV14 and TRBJ2-4, with no clear D. The CDR3 is made up of 15 amino acids. Germline CDR1 SGHDN, CDR2 FVKESK. Trimming shortened V by 3 bases and J by 3 bases, and 12 bases separated the two germline ends. The CDR3 sequence: CASSQSGTDKNIQYF. The CDR3 region has the DNA TGTGCCAGCAGCCAGTCCGGCACAGACAAAAACATTCAGTACTTC.

This clone was picked up a small number of times. This chain joins TRBV19 and TRBJ1-5; 7 bases are a match to TRBD1. The J segment lost 0 bases and the V segment lost 7 bases, leaving 6 bases of the junction unmatched. The CDR3 sequence is 15 residues long. CDR1 LNHDA and CDR2 SQIVND come from the germline V gene (reference sequence). The CDR3 nucleotides read TGTGCCAGTAAACCGGGACAGCTTAGCAATCAGCCCCAGCATTTT. Translating gives CASKPGQLSNQPQHF.

For the CDR3, the DNA is TGTGCCAGCAGTGAAAGGCCAAGCGTTGGTTCCTACGAGCAGTACTTC. Amino acids: CASSERPSVGSYEQYF. This chain joins TRBV6-1 and TRBJ2-7; D ambiguous. V lost 2 bases, J lost 1 base, and 15 bases lay in between. Germline V CDR1 and CDR2: MNHNS, SASEGT. The CDR3 extends over 16 amino acids.

The V gene is TRBV7-2, the J gene TRBJ2-5; D uncertain. V lost 0 bases and J lost 11, with 16 bases in between. The CDR3 has 14 amino acids. Germline V gene lookup returns CDR1 SGHTA and CDR2 FQGNSA. CDR3 DNA sequence: TGTGCCAGCAGCTTAGCGGCCGGCCCCGAGGAGCAGTACTTC. It encodes CASSLAAGPEEQYF.

CDR3 sequence (DNA): TGTGCCAGCAGCTTAGGGGGGACTAGCACAGATACGCAGTATTTT. Amino acid sequence: CASSLGGTSTDTQYF. V and J are TRBV7-2 and TRBJ2-3, with a weak D call TRBD2 (6 bases). CDR3 length: 15 amino acids. From germline, CDR1 is SGHTA and CDR2 FQGNSA. V was trimmed by 1 base and J by 0 bases, leaving 8 bases between them.

The V call is TRBV10-1, the J call TRBJ1-3; D not resolved. V shed 3 bases and J shed 3 bases, with 3 bases lying between them. This CDR3 spans 12 amino acids. Germline assignment: CDR1 WNHNN and CDR2 SYGVQD (reference sequence). CDR3 sequence: CASSDGGNTIYF. The CDR3 DNA sequence: TGCGCCAGCAGTGACGGTGGAAACACCATATATTTT.

The chain joins TRBV18 to TRBJ1-1; no definite D call. Trimming pared 3 bases from V and 2 bases from J, leaving 7 bases between. This CDR3 is 13 amino acids long. CDR1 and CDR2 from the germline V gene are KGHSH and LQKENI. CDR3 bases: TGTGCCAGCTCACCGGTCAGAAACACTGAAGCTTTCTTT. The encoded protein is CASSPVRNTEAFF.

In this sample, this clone turned up once. The chain recombines TRBV11-1 with TRBJ2-7; no clear D gene. The CDR3 is 15 amino acids. Germline V gene lookup returns CDR1 SGHAT and CDR2 FQDESV (reference sequence). V was trimmed by 1 base and J by 1 base, leaving 11 bases between them. This chain's CDR3 is CASSLVDTSSYEQYF. CDR3 sequence (DNA): TGTGCCAGCAGCTTAGTAGACACCTCATCCTACGAGCAGTACTTC.

The V gene is TRBV4-2, the J gene TRBJ2-1; the D gene is possibly TRBD2 (5 bases). The V gene's germline CDR1 is LGHNA and CDR2 YNFKEQ. The CDR3 extends over 16 amino acids. Trimming stripped 1 base from V and 0 bases from J, with 10 bases between. The CDR3 here is CASSQGEQASYNEQFF. The CDR3 nucleotides are TGTGCCAGCAGCCAAGGGGAGCAGGCCTCCTACAATGAGCAGTTCTTC.

This chain connects TRBV9 to TRBJ1-1; D gene unclear. The CDR3 runs to 12 residues. Trimming took off 4 bases at V and 4 bases at J, with 8 bases between the two ends. Germline V CDR1 and CDR2: SGDLS, YYNGEE. CDR3 amino acids: CASSTEGTEAFF. The CDR3 nucleotides are TGTGCCAGCAGCACAGAGGGCACTGAAGCTTTCTTT. The full variable domain, in which reference TRBV9 and TRBJ1-1 provide the parts outside the CDR3, is DSGVTQTPKHLITATGQRVTLRCSPRSGDLSVYWYQQSLDQGLQFLIQYYNGEERAKGNILERFSAQQFPDLHSELNLSSLELGDSALYFCASSTEGTEAFFGQGTRLTVV.

CDR3 DNA: TGTGCCAGCAGCGGGGGGCCAGGGATAGGCGAGCAGTACTTC. This codes for CASSGGPGIGEQYF. This rearrangement joins TRBV7-2 to TRBJ2-7; D possibly matches TRBD1 or TRBD2 (6 bases each). V was cut by 5 bases and J by 6 bases, with 17 bases left in between. The germline CDR1 and CDR2 sequences are SGHTA and FQGNSA. The CDR3 totals 14 residues.

The rearrangement links TRBV9 to TRBJ2-1; D might be TRBD2 (5 bases). The germline CDR1 and CDR2 sequences are SGDLS and YYNGEE. V was cut by 3 bases and J by 7 bases, with 17 bases left in between. The CDR3 loop spans 15 amino acids. The CDR3 DNA follows: TGTGCCAGCAGCGGGAGCGGTGAGCCCGTGAATGAGCAGTTCTTC. Translation gives CASSGSGEPVNEQFF. The complete variable domain, with remaining parts taken from reference TRBV9 and TRBJ2-1, reads DSGVTQTPKHLITATGQRVTLRCSPRSGDLSVYWYQQSLDQGLQFLIQYYNGEERAKGNILERFSAQQFPDLHSELNLSSLELGDSALYFCASSGSGEPVNEQFFGPGTRLTVL.

V and J are TRBV5-6 and TRBJ2-6, with D possibly matching TRBD1 (6 bases). Trimming took 1 base from V and 2 from J, leaving 10 bases between them. CDR3 length: 16 residues. CDR1 and CDR2 (germline): SGHDT, YYEEEE. CDR3 in amino acids: CASSLLSGAGANVLTF. The CDR3, as DNA: TGTGCCAGCAGCTTGTTGTCAGGGGCTGGGGCCAACGTCCTGACTTTC.

This clone was counted a single time. The rearrangement joins TRBV5-1 to TRBJ2-5, with 9 bases matching TRBD2. V was clipped by 2 bases and J by 1 base; unmatched bases: 6. Per germline, CDR1 SGHRS and CDR2 YFSETQ. The CDR3 spans 16 residues. CDR3 nucleotides: TGCGCCAGCAGCTTTCGCGGCGGGGGGGCCCAAGAGACCCAGTACTTC. The encoded protein is CASSFRGGGAQETQYF.

The chain recombines TRBV28 with TRBJ1-4; a possible D gene is TRBD1 (6 bases). CDR3 length equals 14 residues. The germline gives CDR1 MDHEN, CDR2 SYDVKM. V lost 5 bases and J 7 bases, leaving 14 bases between the germline ends. This chain's CDR3 is CASSAGIQGEKLFF. DNA for the CDR3: TGTGCCAGCAGTGCCGGGATACAGGGTGAAAAACTGTTTTTT.

The V and J genes are TRBV5-1 and TRBJ2-7, with D unresolved. The length of the CDR3 is 12 residues. Per germline, CDR1 SGHRS and CDR2 YFSETQ. Between the trimmed V and J ends, which lost 2 bases and 5 bases, there was a span of 8 bases. As DNA, the CDR3 is TGCGCCAGCAGCTTTCTGGGCGACGAGCAGTACTTC. Translated, it gives CASSFLGDEQYF.

The gene calls are TRBV2 and TRBJ2-6; D may correspond to TRBD1 or TRBD2 (5 bases each). CDR3 length: 17 residues. V lost 7 bases and J lost 3, with 19 bases in between. Germline CDR1 SNHLY, CDR2 FYNNEI. CDR3 DNA sequence: TGTGCCAGCACCTGGGGGACCTCGGCTCTTGGGGCCAACGTCCTGACTTTC. Its protein product is CASTWGTSALGANVLTF. The full variable domain, with the rest looked up from reference TRBV2 and TRBJ2-6, is EPEVTQTPSHQVTQMGQEVILRCVPISNHLYFYWYRQILGQKVEFLVSFYNNEISEKSEIFDDQFSVERPDGSNFTLKIRSTKLEDSAMYFCASTWGTSALGANVLTFGAGSRLTVL.

This chain uses TRBV6-1 with TRBJ1-3; no clear D gene. Trimming cost V 5 bases and J 4 bases, with 15 bases left between them. The CDR3 contains 15 residues. Germline CDR1 is MNHNS and CDR2 is SASEGT. The CDR3 reads CASSSDTLGGNTIYF. The DNA of the CDR3 is TGTGCCAGCAGTTCTGACACATTGGGAGGAAACACCATATATTTT.

V is TRBV9 and J is TRBJ2-3; 9 bases align to TRBD2. The CDR3 extends over 15 amino acids. CDR1 SGDLS and CDR2 YYNGEE come from the germline V gene. Trimming cost V 6 bases and J 4 bases; bases outside gene matches: 9. Here the CDR3 DNA reads TGTGCCAGCACCCCTTATAGCGGGAGCGCAGATACGCAGTATTTT. It translates to CASTPYSGSADTQYF.

The chain carries TRBV20-1 and TRBJ1-1, with TRBD1 as a possible D gene (6 bases). Trimming cost V 5 bases and J 7 bases, with 11 bases left between them. CDR3 length: 11 amino acids. Per germline, CDR1 DFQATT and CDR2 SNEGSKA (reference sequence). As DNA, the CDR3 is TGCAGTGCTGCAGGGGTCGGTGAAGCTTTCTTT. It yields the protein CSAAGVGEAFF.

The chain uses TRBV28 and TRBJ2-2; D uncertain. Trimming stripped 8 bases from V and 6 bases from J, with 7 bases between. Germline assignment: CDR1 MDHEN and CDR2 SYDVKM. CDR3 length: 11 residues. The CDR3 protein is CASERPGELFF. The CDR3 DNA follows: TGTGCCAGCGAGAGGCCCGGGGAGCTGTTTTTT.

The count of this clone is one. This chain connects TRBV5-6 to TRBJ2-5; 8 positions agree with TRBD2. V was pared by 0 bases and J by 5 bases, with 9 bases of the junction left unmatched. The CDR3 length is 16 residues. Germline CDR1 is SGHDT and CDR2 is YYEEEE. The CDR3 coding sequence is TGTGCCAGCAGCTTGGTAGTAGCGGGACCTCAGGAGACCCAGTACTTC. It codes for CASSLVVAGPQETQYF.

The J gene is TRBJ1-1, the V gene TRBV18; D call uncertain. CDR1 is KGHSH, CDR2 LQKENI, per germline. Between the trimmed V and J ends, which lost 4 bases and 1 base, there was a span of 4 bases. The CDR3 extends over 12 amino acids. The CDR3, as DNA: TGTGCCAGCTCACGACGGAACACTGAAGCTTTCTTT. Amino acid sequence: CASSRRNTEAFF.

The V call is TRBV10-2, the J call TRBJ2-5; TRBD1 agrees at 7 bases. V dropped 6 bases and J dropped 0; count of bases not matched to a gene: 4. The length of the CDR3 is 14 residues. Looked up from germline, CDR1 is WSHSY and CDR2 is SAAADI. The CDR3 is CASSQTGNQETQYF. The CDR3 DNA follows: TGCGCCAGCAGCCAGACAGGGAACCAAGAGACCCAGTACTTC.

This chain links TRBV27 with TRBJ2-1, with TRBD1 as a possible D gene (7 bases). This CDR3 contains 12 residues. CDR1 is MNHEY and CDR2 is SMNVEV in the germline V gene (reference sequence). Trimming stripped 7 bases from V and 9 bases from J, with 13 bases between. DNA of the CDR3: TGTGCCAGCAAGGAGGGGGCGAGTGAGCAGTTCTTC. Its protein is CASKEGASEQFF.

The rearrangement links TRBV5-8 to TRBJ1-1, with D unclear. V lost 2 bases and J 0 bases, leaving 11 bases between the germline ends. The CDR3 totals 15 residues. Germline CDR1 is SGHTS and CDR2 is YDEGEE. The CDR3, as DNA: TGTGCCAGCAGCTTTTTTCAGTACTTGAACACTGAAGCTTTCTTT. Amino acid sequence: CASSFFQYLNTEAFF.

This sequence joins TRBV11-3 and TRBJ2-7; D gene uncertain. This CDR3 region has 15 residues. V lost 0 bases to trimming and J lost 0 bases, with 9 bases between them. Germline CDR1 and CDR2: SGHNT and YENEEA. The CDR3 sequence is CASSLDRATSYEQYF. DNA for the CDR3: TGTGCCAGCAGCTTAGATCGGGCCACCTCCTACGAGCAGTACTTC.

J is TRBJ1-1 and V is TRBV9; D is undetermined. This CDR3 contains 13 residues. V shed 3 bases and J shed 0 bases, with 6 bases lying between them. CDR1 and CDR2 from the germline V gene are SGDLS and YYNGEE. CDR3 in DNA: TGTGCCAGCAGCGCCGGTCTGAACACTGAAGCTTTCTTT. Its protein is CASSAGLNTEAFF.